This TCR beta chain is from a study of Tregs in tolerant kidney transplant recipients. Study-wide points: This study did not directly address biological reproducibility. The small number of patients limits these findings pending further validation.

CD4+CD25+CD127- Tregs, CD4+CD25- non-Tregs, CD4 and CD8 cells were sorted. As concerns this clone: Its antigen is currently unknown.

Assay: immunoSEQ multiplex PCR; the TCRdb copy retains only in-frame clones and omits some. The sample lists about 240,000 clones, about four fifths occurring once. Germline CDR1 is SNHLY and CDR2 is FYNNEI. The CDR3 has 17 residues. V was clipped by 6 bases and J by 0 bases; unmatched bases: 8. The rearrangement links TRBV2 to TRBJ1-5; TRBD1 aligns across 10 bases. Sequences were obtained from CD4+ T cells from blood. The TCR was taken from a human donor in good health. The CDR3 bases are TGTGCCAGCAGCTCACGCAGGACAGGGGGTAGCAATCAGCCCCAGCATTTT. It translates to CASSSRRTGGSNQPQHF.